These T cell receptor beta chains were read from a single sample in a study of OX40 agonist ivuxolimab in advanced cancers. The data were produced by immunoSEQ multiplex PCR, yet TCRdb's version contains in-frame clones alone and is incomplete. The sample holds about 72,000 clones; 88% are singletons and the top ten take roughly 1%. Sequencing was performed on CD4+ or CD8+ T cells sorted from blood, taken in a trial of the OX40 agonist ivuxolimab. These receptors all come from an adult with an advanced solid tumor such as melanoma, head and neck, liver or kidney cancer. CDR3s include the opening cysteine and the closing phenylalanine or tryptophan. The order of the fields is J gene, D gene, V gene, CDR3 DNA, CDR3 protein. A D gene is named only where the DNA matches it firmly.

J: TRBJ1-5
D: TRBD1
V: TRBV29-1
DNA: TGCAGCGTTGGGGGGACAGGGGGCACGGGGAGCAATCAGCCCCAGCATTTT
CDR3: CSVGGTGGTGSNQPQHF

J: TRBJ2-7
D: TRBD1
V: TRBV18
DNA: TGTGCCAGCTCACCACCGGGACAGGGGCACTCCGAGCAGTACTTC
CDR3: CASSPPGQGHSEQYF

J: TRBJ2-7
D: -
V: TRBV5-1
DNA: TGCGCCAGCAGGGAAGCCCGGGGCTACGAGCAGTACTTC
CDR3: CASREARGYEQYF

J: TRBJ1-4
D: TRBD1
V: TRBV6-6
DNA: TGTGCCAGCAGCCGACCCGACAGGGGAAATGAAAAACTGTTTTTT
CDR3: CASSRPDRGNEKLFF

J: TRBJ1-2
D: TRBD1
V: TRBV6-6
DNA: TGTGCCAGCAGTTACTCGACAGGGAGGTCGGTTGGCTACACCTTC
CDR3: CASSYSTGRSVGYTF

J: TRBJ2-7
D: TRBD1
V: TRBV2
DNA: TGTGCCAGCAGTGGGACAGGGGGCGCAACTCTGGAGCAGTACTTC
CDR3: CASSGTGGATLEQYF

J: TRBJ2-1
D: -
V: TRBV18
DNA: TGTGCCAGCTCACGTCAGACCCCGGCCGGTAAGGGTAATGAGCAGTTCTTC
CDR3: CASSRQTPAGKGNEQFF

J: TRBJ2-1
D: -
V: TRBV7-9
DNA: TGTGCCAGCACCGATCATTCCTACAATGAGCAGTTCTTC
CDR3: CASTDHSYNEQFF

J: TRBJ2-7
D: TRBD2
V: TRBV28
DNA: TGTGCCAGCAGTCGCGGGGCTAGCGGGGGCTACGAGCAGTACTTC
CDR3: CASSRGASGGYEQYF

J: TRBJ1-2
D: -
V: TRBV28
DNA: TGTGCCAGCAGTCCAACCGCGTCAGTCTCGTATGGCTACACCTTC
CDR3: CASSPTASVSYGYTF

J: TRBJ2-6
D: TRBD2
V: TRBV19
DNA: TGTGCCAGTGGAGGGGGACTAGCGGGAACTGGGGCCAACGTCCTGACTTTC
CDR3: CASGGGLAGTGANVLTF

J: TRBJ1-5
D: TRBD1
V: TRBV19
DNA: TGTGCCAGTAAGGGACAGCGTTATAGCAATCAGCCCCAGCATTTT
CDR3: CASKGQRYSNQPQHF

J: TRBJ2-1
D: TRBD2
V: TRBV11-3
DNA: TGTGCCAGCAGCTTAGTTCTAGGCGGACTAGCGACCAACAATGAGCAGTTCTTC
CDR3: CASSLVLGGLATNNEQFF

J: TRBJ2-3
D: TRBD2
V: TRBV7-9
DNA: TGTGCCAGCAGCCCACCGGGACTAGCGGGGGGAGATACGCAGTATTTT
CDR3: CASSPPGLAGGDTQYF